This entry describes one TCR beta chain. Antigen specificity is unknown. Time point reported: before natalizumab initiation. The data were produced by immunoSEQ multiplex PCR, yet TCRdb's version contains in-frame clones alone and is incomplete. The repertoire includes roughly 31,000 clones, roughly 90% of them detected once, and around 1.4% sits in the top ten. Trimming removed 5 bases from V and 6 bases from J, with 17 bases in between. Germline V lookup: CDR1 MDHEN, CDR2 SYDVKM. The CDR3 is made up of 14 amino acids. This sample stems from a study of multiple sclerosis patients with progressive multifocal leukoencephalopathy. The study, taken as a whole, reports: Most PML patients had lower entropy, suggesting less diverse TRB repertoires.

The V and J genes are TRBV28 and TRBJ2-7; a possible D gene is TRBD2 (6 bases). The sample comprised PBMCs. This clonotype was sampled from a human donor with multiple sclerosis. The CDR3 is CASSLNGLTGEQYF. The CDR3 region has the DNA TGTGCCAGCAGTCTTAACGGACTAACGGGCGAGCAGTACTTC.